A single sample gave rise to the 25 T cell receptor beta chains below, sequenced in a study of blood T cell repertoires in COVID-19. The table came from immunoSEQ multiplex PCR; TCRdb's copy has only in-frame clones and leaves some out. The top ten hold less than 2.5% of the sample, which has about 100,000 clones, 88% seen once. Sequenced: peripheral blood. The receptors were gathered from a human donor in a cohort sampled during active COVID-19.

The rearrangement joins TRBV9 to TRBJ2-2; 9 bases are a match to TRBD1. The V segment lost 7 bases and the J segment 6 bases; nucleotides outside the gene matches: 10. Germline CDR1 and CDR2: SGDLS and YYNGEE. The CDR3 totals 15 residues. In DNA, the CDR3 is TGTGCCAGCCATACAGGGGGCATTCGGGCCGGGGAGCTGTTTTTT. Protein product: CASHTGGIRAGELFF.

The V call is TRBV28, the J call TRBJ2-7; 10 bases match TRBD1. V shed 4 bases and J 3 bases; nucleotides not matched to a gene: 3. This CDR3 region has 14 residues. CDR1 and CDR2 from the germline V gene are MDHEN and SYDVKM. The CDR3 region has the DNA TGTGCCAGCAGTTCCCGGGACAGGGGCTACGAGCAGTACTTC. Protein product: CASSSRDRGYEQYF.

The CDR3 sequence is CASSSTGGGFGNTIYF. The CDR3 DNA follows: TGTGCCAGCAGCTCAACGGGAGGGGGCTTCGGAAACACCATATATTTT. The V gene is TRBV7-9, the J gene TRBJ1-3; 7 bases align to TRBD1. This CDR3 spans 16 amino acids. Germline CDR1 SEHNR, CDR2 FQNEAQ (reference sequence). V shed 4 bases and J 4 bases; nucleotides not matched to a gene: 10.

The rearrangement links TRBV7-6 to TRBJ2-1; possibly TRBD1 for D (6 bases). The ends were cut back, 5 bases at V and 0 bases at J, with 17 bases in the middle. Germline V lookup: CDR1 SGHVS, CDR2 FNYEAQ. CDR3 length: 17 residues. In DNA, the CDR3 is TGTGCCAGCAGCCCCAATTTTGGGGGACACTCCTACAATGAGCAGTTCTTC. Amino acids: CASSPNFGGHSYNEQFF.

CDR3 sequence: CASSQDVRGLAESTDTQYF. DNA for the CDR3: TGTGCCAGCAGCCAAGATGTACGGGGACTAGCGGAGAGCACAGATACGCAGTATTTT. This chain joins TRBV14 and TRBJ2-3; 11 nucleotides align to TRBD2. Germline loops: CDR1 SGHDN, CDR2 FVKESK. The CDR3 runs to 19 residues. Unmatched junction bases numbered 8, after V lost 0 bases and J lost 0 bases.

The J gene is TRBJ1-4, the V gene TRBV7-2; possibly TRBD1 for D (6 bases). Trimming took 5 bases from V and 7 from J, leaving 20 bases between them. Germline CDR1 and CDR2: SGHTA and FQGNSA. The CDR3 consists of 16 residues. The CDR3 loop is CASSPRGRGALEKLFF. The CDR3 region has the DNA TGTGCCAGCAGCCCACGGGGGAGGGGGGCGCTTGAAAAACTGTTTTTT.

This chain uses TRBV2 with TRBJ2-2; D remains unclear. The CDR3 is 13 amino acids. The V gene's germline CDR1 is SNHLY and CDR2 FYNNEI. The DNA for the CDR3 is TGTGCACTTATCACCCCGAACACCGGGGAGCTGTTTTTT. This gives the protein CALITPNTGELFF.

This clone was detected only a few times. The CDR3 region is CASSQTGTRSTGELFF. The CDR3 DNA reads TGCGCCAGCAGCCAGACCGGGACTAGAAGCACCGGGGAGCTGTTTTTT. This chain connects TRBV4-1 to TRBJ2-2; TRBD2 matches at 8 bases. The germline V gene has CDR1 MGHRA and CDR2 YSYEKL. This CDR3 is built from 16 residues. The ends lost 3 bases at V and 4 bases at J; junction bases unmatched: 7.

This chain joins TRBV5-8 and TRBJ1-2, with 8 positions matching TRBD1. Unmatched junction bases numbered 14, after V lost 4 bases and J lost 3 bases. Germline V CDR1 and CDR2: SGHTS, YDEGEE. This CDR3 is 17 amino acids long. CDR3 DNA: TGTGCCAGCAGCCCCGGGACAGGAGGCCTTTTAGACTATGGCTACACCTTC. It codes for CASSPGTGGLLDYGYTF.

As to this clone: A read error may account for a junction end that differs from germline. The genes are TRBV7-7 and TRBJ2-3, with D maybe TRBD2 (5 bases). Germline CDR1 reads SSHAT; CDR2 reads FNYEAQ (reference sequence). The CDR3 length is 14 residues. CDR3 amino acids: CASSPTTGTDTQYF. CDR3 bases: TGTGCTAGCAGCCCAACGACGGGGACAGATACGCAGTATTTT.

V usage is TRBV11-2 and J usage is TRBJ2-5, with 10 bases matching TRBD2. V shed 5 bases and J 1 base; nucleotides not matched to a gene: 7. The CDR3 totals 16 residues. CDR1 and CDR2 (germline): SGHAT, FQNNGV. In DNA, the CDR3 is TGTGCCAGCAGCCCCCAAGGACTAGCGGCCCAAGAGACCCAGTACTTC. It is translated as CASSPQGLAAQETQYF.

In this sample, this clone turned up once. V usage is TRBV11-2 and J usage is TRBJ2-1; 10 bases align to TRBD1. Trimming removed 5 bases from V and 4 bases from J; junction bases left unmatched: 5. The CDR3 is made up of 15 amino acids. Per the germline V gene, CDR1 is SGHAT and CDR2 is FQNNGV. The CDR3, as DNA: TGTGCCAGCAGCCAAGACAGGGGGCCTTACAATGAGCAGTTCTTC. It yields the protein CASSQDRGPYNEQFF.

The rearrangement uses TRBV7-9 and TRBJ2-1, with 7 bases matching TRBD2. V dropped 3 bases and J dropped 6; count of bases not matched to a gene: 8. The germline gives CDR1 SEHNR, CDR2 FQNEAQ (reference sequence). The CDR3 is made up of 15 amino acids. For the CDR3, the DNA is TGTGCCAGCAGCTTGGCGGGAGTTCTCTCCAATGAGCAGTTCTTC. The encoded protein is CASSLAGVLSNEQFF. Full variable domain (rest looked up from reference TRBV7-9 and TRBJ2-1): DTGVSQNPRHKITKRGQNVTFRCDPISEHNRLYWYRQTLGQGPEFLTYFQNEAQLEKSRLLSDRFSAERPKGSFSTLEIQRTEQGDSAMYLCASSLAGVLSNEQFFGPGTRLTVL.

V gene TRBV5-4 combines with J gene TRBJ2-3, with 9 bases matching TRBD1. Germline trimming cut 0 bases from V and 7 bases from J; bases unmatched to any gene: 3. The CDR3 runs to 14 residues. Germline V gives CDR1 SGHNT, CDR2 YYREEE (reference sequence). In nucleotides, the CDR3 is TGTGCCAGCAGCTTGGACAGGGGGCAAAATACGCAGTATTTT. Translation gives CASSLDRGQNTQYF.

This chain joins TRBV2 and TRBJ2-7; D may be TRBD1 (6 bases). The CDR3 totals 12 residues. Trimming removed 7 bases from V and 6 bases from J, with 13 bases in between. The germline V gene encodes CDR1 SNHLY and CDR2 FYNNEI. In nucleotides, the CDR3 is TGTGCCAGCACGGCCAGGGGTGGCGAGCAGTACTTC. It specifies CASTARGGEQYF.

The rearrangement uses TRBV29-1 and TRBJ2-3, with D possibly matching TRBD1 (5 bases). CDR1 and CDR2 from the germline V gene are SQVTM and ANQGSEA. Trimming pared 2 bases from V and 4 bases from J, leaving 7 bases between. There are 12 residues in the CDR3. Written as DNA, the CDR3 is TGCAGCGTTGAAATAGGGGCAGATACGCAGTATTTT. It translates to CSVEIGADTQYF.

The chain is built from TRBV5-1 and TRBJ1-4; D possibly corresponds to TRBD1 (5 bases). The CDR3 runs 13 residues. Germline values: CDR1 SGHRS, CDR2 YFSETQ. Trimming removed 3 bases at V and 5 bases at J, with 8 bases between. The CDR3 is CASSSGPNEKLFF. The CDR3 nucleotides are TGCGCCAGCAGCTCAGGGCCAAATGAAAAACTGTTTTTT.

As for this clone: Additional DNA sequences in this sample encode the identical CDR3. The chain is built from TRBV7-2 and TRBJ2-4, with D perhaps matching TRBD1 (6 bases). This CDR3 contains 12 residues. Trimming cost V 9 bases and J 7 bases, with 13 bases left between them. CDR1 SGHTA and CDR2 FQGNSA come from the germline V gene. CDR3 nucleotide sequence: TGTGCCAGTACCCCTACAGGGAACATTCAGTACTTC. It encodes CASTPTGNIQYF.

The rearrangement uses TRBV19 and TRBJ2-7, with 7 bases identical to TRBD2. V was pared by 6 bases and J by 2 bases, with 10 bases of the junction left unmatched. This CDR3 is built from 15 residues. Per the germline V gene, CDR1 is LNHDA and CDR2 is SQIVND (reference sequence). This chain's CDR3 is CASSKLASGTYEQYF. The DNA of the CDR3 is TGTGCCAGTAGCAAACTAGCGAGTGGGACCTACGAGCAGTACTTC. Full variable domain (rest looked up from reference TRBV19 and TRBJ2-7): DGGITQSPKYLFRKEGQNVTLSCEQNLNHDAMYWYRQDPGQGLRLIYYSQIVNDFQKGDIAEGYSVSREKKESFPLTVTSAQKNPTAFYLCASSKLASGTYEQYFGPGTRLTVT.

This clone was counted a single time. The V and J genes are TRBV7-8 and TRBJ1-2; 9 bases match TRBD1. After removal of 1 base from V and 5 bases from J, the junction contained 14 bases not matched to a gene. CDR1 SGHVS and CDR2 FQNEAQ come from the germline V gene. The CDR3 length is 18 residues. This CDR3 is CASSLDKGQGQGEYGYTF. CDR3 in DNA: TGTGCCAGCAGCTTAGACAAGGGACAGGGACAGGGAGAGTATGGCTACACCTTC.

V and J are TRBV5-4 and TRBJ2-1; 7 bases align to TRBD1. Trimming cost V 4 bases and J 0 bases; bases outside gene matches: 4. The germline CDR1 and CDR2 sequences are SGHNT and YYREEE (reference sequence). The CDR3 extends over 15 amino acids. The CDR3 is CASSRDSSSYNEQFF. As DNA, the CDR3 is TGTGCCAGCAGCCGGGACAGTAGCTCCTACAATGAGCAGTTCTTC.

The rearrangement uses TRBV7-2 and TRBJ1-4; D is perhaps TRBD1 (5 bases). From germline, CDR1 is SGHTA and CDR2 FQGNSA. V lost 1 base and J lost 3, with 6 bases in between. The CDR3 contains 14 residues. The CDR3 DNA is TGTGCCAGCAGCTTAGGGGGGGCTAATGAAAAACTGTTTTTT. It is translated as CASSLGGANEKLFF.

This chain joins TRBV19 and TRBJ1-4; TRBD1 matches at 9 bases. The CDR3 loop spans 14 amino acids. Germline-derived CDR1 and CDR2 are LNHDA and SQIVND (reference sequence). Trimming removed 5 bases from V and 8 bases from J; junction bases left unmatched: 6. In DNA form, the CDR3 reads TGTGCCAGTAGTCGGACAGGGGTAGGGGAAAAACTGTTTTTT. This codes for CASSRTGVGEKLFF.

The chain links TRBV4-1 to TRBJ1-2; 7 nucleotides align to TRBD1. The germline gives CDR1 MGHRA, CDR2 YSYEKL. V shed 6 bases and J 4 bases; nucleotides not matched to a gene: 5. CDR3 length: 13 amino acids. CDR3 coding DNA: TGCGCCAGCAGTCCGCAGGGGGGCTATGGCTACACCTTC. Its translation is CASSPQGGYGYTF.

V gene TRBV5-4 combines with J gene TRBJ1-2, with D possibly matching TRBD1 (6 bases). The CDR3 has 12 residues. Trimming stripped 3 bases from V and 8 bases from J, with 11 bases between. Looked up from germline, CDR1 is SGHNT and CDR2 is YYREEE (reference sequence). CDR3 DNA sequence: TGTGCCAGCAGCTCGGACAGTTTCGGCTACACCTTC. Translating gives CASSSDSFGYTF.